This T cell receptor (beta chain) was recorded in a study of chemoradiotherapy in HPV16-positive cancers. Study-wide results and caveats: During treatment, candidate HPV-specific clones and E7-related motifs expanded in tumor.

As concerns this clone: Its specificity is not known.

The CDR3 is 15 residues long. From germline, CDR1 is SGHVS and CDR2 FQNEAQ. V was cut by 3 bases and J by 7 bases, with 17 bases left in between. This table comes from immunoSEQ multiplex PCR, and its TCRdb copy is limited to in-frame clones, with some not included. The data show more than 10,000 clones, 70% to 85% seen once. This material was obtained from a patient who underwent chemoradiotherapy. This clonotype was sampled from a human donor with HPV-associated anogenital cancer. The chain recombines TRBV7-8 with TRBJ2-3; D possibly uses TRBD1 or TRBD2 (5 bases each). CDR3 amino acids: CASSFTGLTSNTQYF. The CDR3 DNA reads as TGTGCCAGCAGCTTTACGGGGCTTACCAGTAATACGCAGTATTTT. The full variable domain, in which reference TRBV7-8 and TRBJ2-3 provide the parts outside the CDR3, is GAGVSQSPRYKVAKRGQDVALRCDPISGHVSLFWYQQALGQGPEFLTYFQNEAQLDKSGLPSDRFFAERPEGSVSTLKIQRTQQEDSAVYLCASSFTGLTSNTQYFGPGTRLTVL.